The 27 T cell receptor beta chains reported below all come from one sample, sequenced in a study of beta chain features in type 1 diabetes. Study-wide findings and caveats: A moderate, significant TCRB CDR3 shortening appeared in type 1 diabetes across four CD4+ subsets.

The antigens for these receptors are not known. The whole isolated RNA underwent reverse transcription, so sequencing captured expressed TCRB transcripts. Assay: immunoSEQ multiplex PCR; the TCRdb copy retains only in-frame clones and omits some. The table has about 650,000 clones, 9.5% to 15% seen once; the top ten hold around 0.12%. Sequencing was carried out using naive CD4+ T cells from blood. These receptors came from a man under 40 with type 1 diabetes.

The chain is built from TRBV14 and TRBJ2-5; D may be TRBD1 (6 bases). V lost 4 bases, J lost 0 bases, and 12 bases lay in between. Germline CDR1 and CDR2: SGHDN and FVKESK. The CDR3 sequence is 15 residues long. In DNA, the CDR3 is TGTGCCAGCAGCCCAGACAGGCCGTACCAAGAGACCCAGTACTTC. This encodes CASSPDRPYQETQYF.

As DNA, the CDR3 is TGTGCCAGCAGCCCAGGACAGGGGGGGACAGATACGCAGTATTTT. The encoded protein is CASSPGQGGTDTQYF. This rearrangement joins TRBV7-9 to TRBJ2-3, with 10 bases aligning to TRBD1. The V and J ends lost 5 bases and 3 bases, in that order; junction bases with no gene match: 5. The CDR3 sequence is 15 residues long. Germline CDR1 and CDR2: SEHNR and FQNEAQ (reference sequence).

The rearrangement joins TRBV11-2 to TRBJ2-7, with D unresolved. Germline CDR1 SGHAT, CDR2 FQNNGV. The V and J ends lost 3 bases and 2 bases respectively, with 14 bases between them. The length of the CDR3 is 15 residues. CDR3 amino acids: CASSLGSTFPYEQYF. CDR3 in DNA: TGTGCCAGCAGCTTGGGATCCACCTTTCCCTACGAGCAGTACTTC.

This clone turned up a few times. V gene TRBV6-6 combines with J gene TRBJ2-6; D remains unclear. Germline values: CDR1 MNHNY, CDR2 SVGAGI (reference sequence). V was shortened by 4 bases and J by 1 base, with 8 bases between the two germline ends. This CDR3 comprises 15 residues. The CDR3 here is CASSSRLSGANVLTF. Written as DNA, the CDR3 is TGTGCCAGCAGTTCTCGGTTGTCTGGGGCCAACGTCCTGACTTTC.

Written as DNA, the CDR3 is TGTGCCAGCAGCTTCGACGGCTACGAGCAGTACTTC. The encoded protein is CASSFDGYEQYF. This chain links TRBV6-6 with TRBJ2-7; no clear D gene. The germline gives CDR1 MNHNY, CDR2 SVGAGI (reference sequence). The CDR3 is made up of 12 amino acids. V lost 6 bases, J lost 3 bases, and 9 bases lay in between.

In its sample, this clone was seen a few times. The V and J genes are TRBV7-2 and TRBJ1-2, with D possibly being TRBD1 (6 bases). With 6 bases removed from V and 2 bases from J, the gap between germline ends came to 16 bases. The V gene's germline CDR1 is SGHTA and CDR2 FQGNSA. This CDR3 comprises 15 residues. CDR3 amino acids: CASSPRTEINYGYTF. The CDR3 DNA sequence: TGTGCCAGCAGTCCCCGGACAGAAATAAACTATGGCTACACCTTC. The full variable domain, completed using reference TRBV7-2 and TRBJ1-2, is GAGVSQSPSNKVTEKGKDVELRCDPISGHTALYWYRQSLGQGLEFLIYFQGNSAPDKSGLPSDRFSAERTGGSVSTLTIQRTQQEDSAVYLCASSPRTEINYGYTFGSGTRLTVV.

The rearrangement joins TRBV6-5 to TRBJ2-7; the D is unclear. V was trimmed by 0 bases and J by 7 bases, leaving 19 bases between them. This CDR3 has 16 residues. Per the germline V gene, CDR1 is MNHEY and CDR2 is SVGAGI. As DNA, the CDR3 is TGTGCCAGCAGTTACTCGTTCCAGCTGATCGGTGGGGAGCAGTACTTC. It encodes CASSYSFQLIGGEQYF.

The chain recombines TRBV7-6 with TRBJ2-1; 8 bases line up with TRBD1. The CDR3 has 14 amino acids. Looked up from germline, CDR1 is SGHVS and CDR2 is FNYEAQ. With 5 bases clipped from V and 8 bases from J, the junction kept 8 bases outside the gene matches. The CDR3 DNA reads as TGTGCCAGCAGCCGGACAGGGTCTAGCCATGAGCAGTTCTTC. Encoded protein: CASSRTGSSHEQFF.

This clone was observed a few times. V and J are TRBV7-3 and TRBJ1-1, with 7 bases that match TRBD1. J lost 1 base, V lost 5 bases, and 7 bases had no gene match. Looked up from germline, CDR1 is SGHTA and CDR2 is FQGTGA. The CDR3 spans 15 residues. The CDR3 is CASSLVGQPNTEAFF. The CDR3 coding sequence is TGTGCCAGCAGCCTTGTGGGACAGCCGAACACTGAAGCTTTCTTT.

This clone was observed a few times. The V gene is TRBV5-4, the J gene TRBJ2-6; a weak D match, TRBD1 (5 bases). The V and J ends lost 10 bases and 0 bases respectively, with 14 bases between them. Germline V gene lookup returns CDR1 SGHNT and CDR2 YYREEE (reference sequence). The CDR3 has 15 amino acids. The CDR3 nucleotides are TGTGCCTGGGCACAGGTCAACTCTGGGGCCAACGTCCTGACTTTC. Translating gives CAWAQVNSGANVLTF.

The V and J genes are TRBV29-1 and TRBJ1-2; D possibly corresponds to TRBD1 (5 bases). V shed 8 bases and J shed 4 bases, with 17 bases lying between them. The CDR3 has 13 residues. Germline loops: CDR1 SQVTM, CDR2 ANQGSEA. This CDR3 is CSICLVGGYGYTF. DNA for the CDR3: TGCAGCATATGCCTTGTCGGGGGCTATGGCTACACCTTC.

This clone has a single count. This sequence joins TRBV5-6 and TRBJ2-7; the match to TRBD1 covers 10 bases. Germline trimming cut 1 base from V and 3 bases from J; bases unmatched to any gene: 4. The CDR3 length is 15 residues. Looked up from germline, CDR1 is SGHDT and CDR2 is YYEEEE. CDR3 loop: CASSLTGQGYYEQYF. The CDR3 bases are TGTGCCAGCAGCTTGACGGGACAGGGGTACTACGAGCAGTACTTC.

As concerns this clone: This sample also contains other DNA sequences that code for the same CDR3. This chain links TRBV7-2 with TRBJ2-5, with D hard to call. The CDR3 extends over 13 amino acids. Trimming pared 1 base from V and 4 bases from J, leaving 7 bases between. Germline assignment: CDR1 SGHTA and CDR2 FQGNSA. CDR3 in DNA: TGTGCCAGCAGCTTAGAGAGACTAGAGACCCAGTACTTC. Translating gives CASSLERLETQYF.

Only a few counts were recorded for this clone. CDR3 coding DNA: TGTGCCAGCAGCCCACCCAGGACAGGGAGAACAGATACGCAGTATTTT. Its translation: CASSPPRTGRTDTQYF. The V gene is TRBV14, the J gene TRBJ2-3; 8 bases match TRBD1. Germline loops: CDR1 SGHDN, CDR2 FVKESK. This CDR3 has 16 residues. V was pared by 4 bases and J by 3 bases, with 9 bases of the junction left unmatched.

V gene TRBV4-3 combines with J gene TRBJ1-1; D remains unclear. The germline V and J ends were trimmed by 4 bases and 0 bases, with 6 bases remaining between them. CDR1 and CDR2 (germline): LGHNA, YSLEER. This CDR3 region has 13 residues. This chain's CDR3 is CASSRNLNTEAFF. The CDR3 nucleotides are TGCGCCAGCAGCCGAAACTTGAACACTGAAGCTTTCTTT.

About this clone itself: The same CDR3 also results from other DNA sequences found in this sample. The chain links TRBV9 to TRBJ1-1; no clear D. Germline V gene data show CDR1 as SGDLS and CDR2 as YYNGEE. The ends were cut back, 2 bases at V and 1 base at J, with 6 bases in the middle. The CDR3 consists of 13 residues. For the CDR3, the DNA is TGTGCCAGCAGCGTCGAGGGGAACACTGAAGCTTTCTTT. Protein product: CASSVEGNTEAFF.

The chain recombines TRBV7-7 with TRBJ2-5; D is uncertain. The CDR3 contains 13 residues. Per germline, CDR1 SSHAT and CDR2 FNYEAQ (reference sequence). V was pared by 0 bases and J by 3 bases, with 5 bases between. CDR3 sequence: CASSLAAEETQYF. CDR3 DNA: TGTGCCAGCAGCTTAGCCGCTGAAGAGACCCAGTACTTC.

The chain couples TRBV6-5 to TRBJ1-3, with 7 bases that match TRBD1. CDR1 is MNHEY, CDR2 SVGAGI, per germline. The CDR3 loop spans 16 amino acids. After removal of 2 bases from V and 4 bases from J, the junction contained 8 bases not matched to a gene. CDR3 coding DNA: TGTGCCAGCAGTTACGCACCGGGACAGCTCGGAAACACCATATATTTT. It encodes CASSYAPGQLGNTIYF.

CDR3 residues: CASSTRGGTNYGYTF. For the CDR3, the DNA is TGTGCCAGCAGTACGCGGGGTGGGACAAATTATGGCTACACCTTC. The chain has TRBV7-9 and TRBJ1-2; the D gene is possibly TRBD1 (6 bases). The ends were cut back, 6 bases at V and 5 bases at J, with 19 bases in the middle. CDR3 length: 15 residues. Germline V gene data show CDR1 as SEHNR and CDR2 as FQNEAQ (reference sequence).

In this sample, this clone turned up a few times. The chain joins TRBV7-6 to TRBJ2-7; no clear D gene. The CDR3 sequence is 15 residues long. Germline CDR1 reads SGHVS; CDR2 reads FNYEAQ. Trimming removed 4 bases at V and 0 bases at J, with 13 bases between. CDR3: CASSSQTQSSYEQYF. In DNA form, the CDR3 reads TGTGCCAGCAGCTCCCAGACCCAAAGCTCCTACGAGCAGTACTTC.

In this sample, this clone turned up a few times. CDR3 region: CASSPRTGLNTEAFF. The CDR3 bases are TGTGCCAGCAGCCCACGGACAGGTTTGAACACTGAAGCTTTCTTT. The chain employs TRBV7-2 and TRBJ1-1; 7 bases match TRBD1. Germline V gene data show CDR1 as SGHTA and CDR2 as FQGNSA. The J segment lost 0 bases and the V segment lost 5 bases, leaving 6 bases of the junction unmatched. The CDR3 has 15 amino acids.

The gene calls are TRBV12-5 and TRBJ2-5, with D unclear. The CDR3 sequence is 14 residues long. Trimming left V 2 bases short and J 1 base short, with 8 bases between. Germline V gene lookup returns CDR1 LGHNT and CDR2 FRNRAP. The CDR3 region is CASGLSAVQETQYF. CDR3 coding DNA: TGTGCTAGTGGTTTGTCGGCAGTCCAAGAGACCCAGTACTTC.

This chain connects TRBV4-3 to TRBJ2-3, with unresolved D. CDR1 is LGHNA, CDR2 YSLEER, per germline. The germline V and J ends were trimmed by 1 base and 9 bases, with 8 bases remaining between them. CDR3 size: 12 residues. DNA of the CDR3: TGCGCCAGCAGCCAAGGCACGGTAACGCAGTATTTT. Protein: CASSQGTVTQYF.

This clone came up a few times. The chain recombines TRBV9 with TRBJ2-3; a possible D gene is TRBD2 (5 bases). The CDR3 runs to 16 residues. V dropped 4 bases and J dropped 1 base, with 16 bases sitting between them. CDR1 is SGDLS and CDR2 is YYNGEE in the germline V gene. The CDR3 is CASSLLPGGRTDTQYF. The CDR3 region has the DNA TGTGCCAGCAGCCTCCTACCGGGCGGGCGCACAGATACGCAGTATTTT. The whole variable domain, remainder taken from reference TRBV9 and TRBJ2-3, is DSGVTQTPKHLITATGQRVTLRCSPRSGDLSVYWYQQSLDQGLQFLIQYYNGEERAKGNILERFSAQQFPDLHSELNLSSLELGDSALYFCASSLLPGGRTDTQYFGPGTRLTVL.

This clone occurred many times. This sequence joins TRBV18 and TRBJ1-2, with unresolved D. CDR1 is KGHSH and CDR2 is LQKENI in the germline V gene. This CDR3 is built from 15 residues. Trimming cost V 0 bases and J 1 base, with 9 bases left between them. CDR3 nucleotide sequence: TGTGCCAGCTCACCACCGGCAAACTTTAACTATGGCTACACCTTC. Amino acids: CASSPPANFNYGYTF.

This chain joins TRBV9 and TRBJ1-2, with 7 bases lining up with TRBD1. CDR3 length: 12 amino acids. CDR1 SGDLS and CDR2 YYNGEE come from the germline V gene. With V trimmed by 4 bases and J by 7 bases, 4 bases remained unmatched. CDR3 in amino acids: CASSSQGGGYTF. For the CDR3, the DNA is TGTGCCAGCAGCAGCCAGGGGGGTGGCTACACCTTC.

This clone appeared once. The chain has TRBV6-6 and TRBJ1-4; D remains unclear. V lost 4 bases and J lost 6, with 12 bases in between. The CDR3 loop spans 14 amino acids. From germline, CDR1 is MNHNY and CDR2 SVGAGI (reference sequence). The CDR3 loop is CASSWLRWDEKLFF. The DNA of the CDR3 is TGTGCCAGCAGTTGGCTGCGATGGGATGAAAAACTGTTTTTT.